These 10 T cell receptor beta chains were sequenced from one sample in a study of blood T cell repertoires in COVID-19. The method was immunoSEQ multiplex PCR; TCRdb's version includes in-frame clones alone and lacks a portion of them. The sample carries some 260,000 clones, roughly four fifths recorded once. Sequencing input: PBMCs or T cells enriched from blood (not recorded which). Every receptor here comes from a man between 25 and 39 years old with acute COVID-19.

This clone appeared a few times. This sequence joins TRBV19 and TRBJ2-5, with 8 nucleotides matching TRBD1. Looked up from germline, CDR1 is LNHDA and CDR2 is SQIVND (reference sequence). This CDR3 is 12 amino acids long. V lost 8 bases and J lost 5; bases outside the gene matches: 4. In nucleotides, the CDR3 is TGTGCCAGTGGACAGGGCCGCGAGACCCAGTACTTC. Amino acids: CASGQGRETQYF.

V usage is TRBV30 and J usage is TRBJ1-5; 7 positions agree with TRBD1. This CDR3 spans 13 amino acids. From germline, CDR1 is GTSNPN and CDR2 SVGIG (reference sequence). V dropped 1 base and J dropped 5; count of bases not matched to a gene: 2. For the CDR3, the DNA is TGTGCCTGGAGTGCTACAGGGGATCAGCCCCAGCATTTT. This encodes CAWSATGDQPQHF. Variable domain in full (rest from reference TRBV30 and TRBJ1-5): SQTIHQWPATLVQPVGSPLSLECTVEGTSNPNLYWYRQAAGRGLQLLFYSVGIGQISSEVPQNLSASRPQDRQFILSSKKLLLSDSGFYLCAWSATGDQPQHFGDGTRLSIL.

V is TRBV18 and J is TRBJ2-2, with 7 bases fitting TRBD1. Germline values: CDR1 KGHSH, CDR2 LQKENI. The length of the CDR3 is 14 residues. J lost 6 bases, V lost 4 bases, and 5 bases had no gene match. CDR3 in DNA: TGTGCCAGCTCACATACCGGGACAGCCGGGGAGCTGTTTTTT. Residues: CASSHTGTAGELFF.

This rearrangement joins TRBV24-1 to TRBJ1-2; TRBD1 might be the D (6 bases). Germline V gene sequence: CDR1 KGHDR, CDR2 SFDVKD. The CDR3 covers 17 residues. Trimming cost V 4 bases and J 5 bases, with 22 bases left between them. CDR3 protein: CATSESTGARLRYGYTF. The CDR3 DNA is TGTGCCACCAGTGAATCGACAGGCGCCCGATTGCGGTATGGCTACACCTTC.

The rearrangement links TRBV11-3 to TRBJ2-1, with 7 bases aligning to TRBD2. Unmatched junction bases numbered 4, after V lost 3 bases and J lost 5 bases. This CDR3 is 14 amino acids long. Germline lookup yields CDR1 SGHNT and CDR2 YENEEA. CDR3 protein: CASSLVAGDNEQFF. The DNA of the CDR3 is TGTGCCAGCAGCTTGGTCGCGGGAGACAATGAGCAGTTCTTC.

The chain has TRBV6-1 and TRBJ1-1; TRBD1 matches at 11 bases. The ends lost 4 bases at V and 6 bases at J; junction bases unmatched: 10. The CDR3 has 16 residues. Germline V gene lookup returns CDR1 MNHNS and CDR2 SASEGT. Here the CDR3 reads CASSGTGTGGASEAFF. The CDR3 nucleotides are TGTGCCAGCAGTGGAACCGGGACAGGGGGGGCGTCTGAAGCTTTCTTT.

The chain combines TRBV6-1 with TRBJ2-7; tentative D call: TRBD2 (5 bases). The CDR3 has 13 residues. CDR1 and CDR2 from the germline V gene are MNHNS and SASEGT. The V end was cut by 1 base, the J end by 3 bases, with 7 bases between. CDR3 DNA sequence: TGTGCCAGCAGTGAAGGACTAATCTACGAGCAGTACGTC. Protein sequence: CASSEGLIYEQYV.

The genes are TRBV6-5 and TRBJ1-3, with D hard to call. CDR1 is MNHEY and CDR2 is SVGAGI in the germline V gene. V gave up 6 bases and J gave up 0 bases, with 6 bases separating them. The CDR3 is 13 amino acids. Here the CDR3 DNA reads TGTGCCAGCAGAGTGAGCTCTGGAAACACCATATATTTT. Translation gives CASRVSSGNTIYF.

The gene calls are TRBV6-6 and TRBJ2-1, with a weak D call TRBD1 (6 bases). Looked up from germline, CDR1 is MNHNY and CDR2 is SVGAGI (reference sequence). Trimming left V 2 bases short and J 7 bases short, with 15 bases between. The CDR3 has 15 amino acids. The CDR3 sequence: CASSYTARRGNEQFF. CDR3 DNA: TGTGCCAGCAGTTACACGGCTAGAAGGGGGAATGAGCAGTTCTTC.

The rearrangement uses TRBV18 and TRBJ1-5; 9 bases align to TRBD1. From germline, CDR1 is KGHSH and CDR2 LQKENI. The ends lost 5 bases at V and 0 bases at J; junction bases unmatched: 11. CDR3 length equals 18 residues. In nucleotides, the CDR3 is TGTGCCAGCTCAGCGAGACAGGGGGGATACGTTAGCAATCAGCCCCAGCATTTT. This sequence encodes CASSARQGGYVSNQPQHF.